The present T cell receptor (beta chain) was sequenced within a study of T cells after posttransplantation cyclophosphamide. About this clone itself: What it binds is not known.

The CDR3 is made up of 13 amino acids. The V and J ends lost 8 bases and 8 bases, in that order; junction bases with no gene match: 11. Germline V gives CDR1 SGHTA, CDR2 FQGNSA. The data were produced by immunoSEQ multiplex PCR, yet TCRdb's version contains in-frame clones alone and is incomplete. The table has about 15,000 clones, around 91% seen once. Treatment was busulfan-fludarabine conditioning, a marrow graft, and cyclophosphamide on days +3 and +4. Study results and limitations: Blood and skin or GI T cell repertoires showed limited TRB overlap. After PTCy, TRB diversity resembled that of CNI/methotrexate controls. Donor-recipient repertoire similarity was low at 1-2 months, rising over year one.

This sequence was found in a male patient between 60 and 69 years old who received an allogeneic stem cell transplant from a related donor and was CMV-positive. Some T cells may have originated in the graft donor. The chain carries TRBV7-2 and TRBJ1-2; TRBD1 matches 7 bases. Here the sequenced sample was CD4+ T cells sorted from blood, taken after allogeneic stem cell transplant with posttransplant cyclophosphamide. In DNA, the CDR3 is TGTGCCAGCGTGAAGACAGGGATGGAAGGCTACACCTTC. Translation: CASVKTGMEGYTF.